A selection of T cell receptor beta chains follows, all from one sample in a study of T cells in Graves' hyperthyroidism and ophthalmopathy. TCRdb passed the multiplex PCR reads through MiXCR, listing each CDR3 protein once. Of under 350,000 distinct CDR3 sequences listed, approximately 17% are singletons. Material for sequencing was blood. These receptors all stem from a woman aged 55-70 years with Graves' ophthalmopathy. CDR3s include the opening cysteine and the closing phenylalanine or tryptophan. The D gene is left open where the match is weak. Size values are once, few and many counts, or a class for expanded clones, and some rows have none.

J: TRBJ1-5
D: TRBD1
size: many
V: TRBV6-1
CDR3: CASRQGRNQPQHF
DNA: TGTGCCAGCCGACAGGGCCGCAATCAGCCCCAGCATTTT

J: TRBJ2-7
D: TRBD2
size: many
V: TRBV6-1
CDR3: CASSSPLTSGEQYF
DNA: TGTGCCAGCAGTTCTCCACTGACTAGCGGCGAGCAGTACTTC

J: TRBJ2-7
D: TRBD2
size: many
V: TRBV28
CDR3: CASSLLGSGSLVHEQYF
DNA: TGTGCCAGCAGTTTATTGGGTAGCGGGAGCTTAGTCCACGAGCAGTACTTC

J: TRBJ2-7
D: -
size: many
V: TRBV5-8
CDR3: CASSLGGAPDEQYF
DNA: TGTGCCAGCAGCTTGGGCGGGGCCCCTGACGAGCAGTACTTC

J: TRBJ1-4
D: TRBD1
size: -
V: TRBV5-1
CDR3: CASAIGQGGEKLFF
DNA: TGCGCCAGCGCAATAGGACAGGGCGGTGAAAAACTGTTTTTT

J: TRBJ2-5
D: TRBD1
size: few
V: TRBV5-8
CDR3: CASSLYRDRGSETQYF
DNA: TGTGCCAGCAGCCTATACCGGGACAGGGGGTCAGAGACCCAGTACTTC

J: TRBJ1-5
D: -
size: -
V: TRBV10-2
CDR3: CANTPGHEGNQPQHF
DNA: TGCGCCAACACGCCGGGGCACGAGGGCAATCAGCCCCAGCATTTT

J: TRBJ1-5
D: -
size: few
V: TRBV6-1
CDR3: CASCSGNQPQHF
DNA: TGTGCCAGCTGTTCTGGCAATCAGCCCCAGCATTTT

J: TRBJ2-2
D: -
size: many
V: TRBV12-3/TRBV12-4
CDR3: CASSPGQSHTGELFF
DNA: TGTGCCAGCAGTCCAGGACAGTCACACACCGGGGAGCTGTTTTTT

J: TRBJ1-1
D: TRBD1
size: -
V: TRBV27
CDR3: CASSLRTGGSGMNTEAFF
DNA: TGTGCCAGCAGTTTACGGACAGGGGGTTCCGGGATGAACACTGAAGCTTTCTTT

J: TRBJ1-2
D: -
size: many
V: TRBV7-2
CDR3: CASSLGIGANYGYTF
DNA: TGTGCCAGCAGCTTAGGTATCGGCGCTAACTATGGCTACACCTTC

J: TRBJ2-2
D: -
size: few
V: TRBV11-3
CDR3: CASSPRSGGTGELFF
DNA: TGTGCCAGCAGCCCCCGGTCAGGGGGGACCGGGGAGCTGTTTTTT

J: TRBJ1-1
D: TRBD1
size: many
V: TRBV27
CDR3: CASSRPGQMNTEAFF
DNA: TGTGCCAGCAGTAGGCCGGGACAGATGAACACTGAAGCTTTCTTT

J: TRBJ1-4
D: TRBD1
size: many
V: TRBV7-6
CDR3: CASSRQGVGEKLFF
DNA: TGTGCCAGCAGCCGACAGGGGGTTGGTGAAAAACTGTTTTTT

J: TRBJ1-5
D: -
size: -
V: TRBV6-5
CDR3: CASSYSAPWGFSSNQPQHF
DNA: TGTGCCAGCAGTTACTCCGCCCCCTGGGGGTTCTCCAGCAATCAGCCCCAGCATTTT

J: TRBJ2-4
D: TRBD1
size: few
V: TRBV3-1
CDR3: CASSLNGQGEDIQYF
DNA: TGTGCCAGCAGCCTTAACGGACAGGGAGAAGACATTCAGTACTTC

J: TRBJ2-5
D: TRBD1
size: many
V: TRBV27
CDR3: CASSQQGAKTQYF
DNA: TGTGCCAGCAGCCAACAGGGGGCAAAGACCCAGTACTTC

J: TRBJ2-7
D: TRBD1
size: many
V: TRBV6-5
CDR3: CASSYYRDRGLHEQYF
DNA: TGTGCCAGCAGTTACTACCGGGACAGGGGGCTCCACGAGCAGTACTTC

J: TRBJ2-7
D: -
size: many
V: TRBV4-3
CDR3: CASSRTSQGTWEQYF
DNA: TGCGCCAGCAGCCGGACTTCTCAGGGTACGTGGGAGCAGTACTTC

J: TRBJ1-6
D: -
size: -
V: TRBV6-1
CDR3: CASKSRVSPLHF
DNA: TGTGCCAGCAAGAGTAGGGTTTCACCCCTCCACTTT

J: TRBJ2-3
D: TRBD2
size: -
V: TRBV9
CDR3: CASSVERGRRDTQYF
DNA: TGTGCCAGCAGCGTAGAGCGGGGAAGAAGAGATACGCAGTATTTT

J: TRBJ1-5
D: -
size: many
V: TRBV29-1
CDR3: CRQNLGARYYSNQPQHF
DNA: TGCAGACAGAACTTAGGCGCCAGGTACTATAGCAATCAGCCCCAGCATTTT

J: TRBJ2-3
D: TRBD2
size: few
V: TRBV7-9
CDR3: CASSLAVPSGSKRLDTQYF
DNA: TGTGCCAGCAGCTTAGCCGTCCCTAGCGGGAGCAAGCGACTAGATACGCAGTATTTT

J: TRBJ1-2
D: TRBD1
size: -
V: TRBV27
CDR3: CASSSVGRGGWGYTF
DNA: TGTGCCAGCAGTTCCGTTGGTAGAGGGGGCTGGGGCTACACCTTC